This note documents a single T cell receptor beta chain sequence. The antigen remains unidentified. The data derive from a study of glioma-infiltrating T cells. Study-wide results and caveats: CDR3 overlap between tissue and blood was very small. Gliomas, especially low-grade, showed above-expected tissue-blood divergence; non-neoplastic patients showed below.

Amplification of TCR alpha and beta CDR3 regions from RNA used iRepertoire nested multiplex PCR. Tissue mRNA or PBMC total RNA, about 85-400 ng, went into one-step reverse transcription and amplification. MiXCR, run by TCRdb on the multiplex PCR reads, gives a single entry per CDR3 protein. Of about 190,000 distinct CDR3 sequences in the sample, around 30% were seen once. This TCR was recovered from a human donor with low-grade glioma or glioblastoma, undergoing nonglioma brain surgery, or in good health (not recorded which). Sequenced: glioma tissue, nonneoplastic brain tissue, or PBMCs (not recorded which).

CDR3 bases: TGTGCCAGAAGTTCTAGCACAGATACGCAGTATTTT. It translates to CARSSSTDTQYF. The gene calls are TRBV5-4 and TRBJ2-3; unclear D gene. The CDR3 extends over 12 amino acids. Per the germline V gene, CDR1 is SGHNT and CDR2 is YYREEE (reference sequence). V was cut by 8 bases and J by 0 bases, with 7 bases left in between.